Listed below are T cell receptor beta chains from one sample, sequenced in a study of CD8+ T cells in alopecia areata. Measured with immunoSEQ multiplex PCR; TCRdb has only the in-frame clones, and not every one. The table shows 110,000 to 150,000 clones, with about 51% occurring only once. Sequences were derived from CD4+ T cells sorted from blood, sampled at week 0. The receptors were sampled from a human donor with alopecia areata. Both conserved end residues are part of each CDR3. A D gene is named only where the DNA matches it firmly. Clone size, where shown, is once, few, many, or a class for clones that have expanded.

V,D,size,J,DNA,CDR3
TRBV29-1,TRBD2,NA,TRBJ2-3,TGCAGCGTTGAACCGGGACTAGTTTCAGATACGCAGTATTTT,CSVEPGLVSDTQYF
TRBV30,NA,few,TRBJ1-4,TGTGCCTGGAGTGTAAGAGGCGAAAAACTGTTTTTT,CAWSVRGEKLFF
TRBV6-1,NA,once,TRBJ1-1,TGTGCCAGCAGTGAGGTTGGGCTGAACACTGAAGCTTTCTTT,CASSEVGLNTEAFF
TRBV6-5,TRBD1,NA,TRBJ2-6,TGTGCCAGCAGCGGGACAGCCTCTGGGGCCAACGTCCTGACTTTC,CASSGTASGANVLTF
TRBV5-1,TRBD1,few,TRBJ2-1,TGCGCCAGCAGTGTACAGGGGGCTTCCTACAATGAGCAGTTCTTC,CASSVQGASYNEQFF
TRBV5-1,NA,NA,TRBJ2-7,TGCGCCAGCAGCTTGGACGGGGGAAACTACGAGCAGTACTTC,CASSLDGGNYEQYF
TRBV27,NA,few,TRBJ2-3,TGTGCCAGCAGTACAGGGGCGGGACTGCAGTCAGATACGCAGTATTTT,CASSTGAGLQSDTQYF
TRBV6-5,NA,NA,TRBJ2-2,TGTGCCTCCCAGCGGCAAAACACCGGGGAGCTGTTTTTT,CASQRQNTGELFF
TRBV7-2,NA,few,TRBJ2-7,TGTGCCAGCAGCTTCGCGGTCTCCTACGAGCAGTACTTC,CASSFAVSYEQYF
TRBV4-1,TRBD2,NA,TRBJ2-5,TGCGCCAGCAGCCAAGATCAGACTAGCGGGGGACAAGAGACCCAGTACTTC,CASSQDQTSGGQETQYF
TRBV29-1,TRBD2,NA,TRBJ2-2,TGCAGCGCCGAGATAGCGGGGAGAACCGGGGAGCTGTTTTTT,CSAEIAGRTGELFF
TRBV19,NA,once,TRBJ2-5,TGTGCCACCGAGACAGGACGGACCCAGTACTTC,CATETGRTQYF
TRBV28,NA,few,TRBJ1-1,TGTGCCAGCAGTTTGCACACAGGGAACACTGAAGCTTTCTTT,CASSLHTGNTEAFF
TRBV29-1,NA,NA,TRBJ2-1,TGCAGCGTATCTAACTACAATGAGCAGTTCTTC,CSVSNYNEQFF
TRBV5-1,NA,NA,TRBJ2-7,TGCGCCAGCTCCAATGGGGCGGTGCCCTACGAGCAGTACTTC,CASSNGAVPYEQYF
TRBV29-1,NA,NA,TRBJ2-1,TGCAGCGTTGAGATGACGGGGGCCTTTAATGAGCAGTTCTTC,CSVEMTGAFNEQFF
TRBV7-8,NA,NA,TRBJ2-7,TGTGCCAGCAGCTTAATAGGGGCTGGAGAGCAGTACTTC,CASSLIGAGEQYF
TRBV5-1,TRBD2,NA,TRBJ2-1,TGCGCCAGCAGCAAACCCGGCGGGACTAGCGGGAGTAGTGAGCAGTTCTTC,CASSKPGGTSGSSEQFF
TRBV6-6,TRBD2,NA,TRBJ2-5,TGTGCCAGCAGTCTAGCGGGAGCGGGCCAAGAGACCCAGTACTTC,CASSLAGAGQETQYF
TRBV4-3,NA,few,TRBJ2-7,TGCGCCAGCAGCCATACAGGCTCCTCGGGCTACGAGCAGTACTTC,CASSHTGSSGYEQYF
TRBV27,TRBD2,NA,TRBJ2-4,TGTGCCAGCAGTCAGAGGGATCGGGGGGACATTCAGTACTTC,CASSQRDRGDIQYF
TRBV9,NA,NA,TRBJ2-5,TGTGCCAGCAGCGTAGGGGGCGGCGCAGAGACCCAGTACTTC,CASSVGGGAETQYF
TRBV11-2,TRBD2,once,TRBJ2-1,TGTGCCAGCAGCTTACCTTCACTAGCGGGAGGTCATGAGCAGTTCTTC,CASSLPSLAGGHEQFF
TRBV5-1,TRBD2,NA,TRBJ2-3,TGCGCCAGCAGCTATCTAGCGGGAGTGTCAACAGATACGCAGTATTTT,CASSYLAGVSTDTQYF
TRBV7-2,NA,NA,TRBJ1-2,TGTGCCAGCAGCCTGTCGGGGATCTATGGCTACACCTTC,CASSLSGIYGYTF
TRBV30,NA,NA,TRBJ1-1,TGTGCCTGGGCCCCAGGGGCAACTGAAGCTTTCTTT,CAWAPGATEAFF
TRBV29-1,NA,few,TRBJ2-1,TGCAGCGCCGCGGGCAGGGAAGCGAAATCCTACAATGAGCAGTTCTTC,CSAAGREAKSYNEQFF
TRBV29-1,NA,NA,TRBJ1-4,TGCAGCGCTGGGGGGAGTGAAAAACTGTTTTTT,CSAGGSEKLFF
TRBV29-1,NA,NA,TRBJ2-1,TGCAGCGTTGGTCGACTTGACAATGAGCAGTTCTTC,CSVGRLDNEQFF
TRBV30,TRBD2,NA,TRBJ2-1,TGTGCCTGGAGCGGACCCGCGGGGGTGGATGAGCAGTTCTTC,CAWSGPAGVDEQFF
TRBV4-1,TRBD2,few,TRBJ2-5,TGCGCCAGCAGCCAAACTAGCGGGACAGAGACCCAGTACTTC,CASSQTSGTETQYF
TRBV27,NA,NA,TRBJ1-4,TGTGCCAGCGGACTCCTCCCCGGTGAAAAACTGTTTTTT,CASGLLPGEKLFF
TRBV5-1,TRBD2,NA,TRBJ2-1,TGCGCCAGCAGCCGAGGGACTAGCGGGCCCCCGAACGATGAGCAGTTCTTC,CASSRGTSGPPNDEQFF
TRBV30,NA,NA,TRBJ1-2,TGTGCCTGGACGCCAGGGGATTACGGCTACACCTTC,CAWTPGDYGYTF
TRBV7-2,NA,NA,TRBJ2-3,TGTGCCAGCAGCCCCAACGGACAGCGCACAGATACGCAGTATTTT,CASSPNGQRTDTQYF
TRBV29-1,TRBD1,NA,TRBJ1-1,TGCAGCGTTGAAAGGACAGGGAGGGACACTGAAGCTTTCTTT,CSVERTGRDTEAFF
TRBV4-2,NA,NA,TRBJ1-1,TGTGCCAGCAGCCAAGCAGGACAGCTAGAAGCTTTCTTT,CASSQAGQLEAFF
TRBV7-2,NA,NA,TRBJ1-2,TGTGCCAGCAGCTCAGGACACCGCGCGAGCTACACCTTC,CASSSGHRASYTF
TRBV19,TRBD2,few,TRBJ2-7,TGTGCCAGTAGTATACCGGGACTAGCGGGAGAGGCCTACGAGCAGTACTTC,CASSIPGLAGEAYEQYF
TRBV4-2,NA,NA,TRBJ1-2,TGTGCCAGCAGCCCGACCGGGGGAGCTAACTATGGCTACACCTTC,CASSPTGGANYGYTF
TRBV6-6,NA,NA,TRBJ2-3,TGTGCCAGCAGTGCCGACAGCACAGATACGCAGTATTTT,CASSADSTDTQYF
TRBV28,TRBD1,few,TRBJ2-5,TGTGCCAGCAGTATGGACAGGCTGAAAGAGACCCAGTACTTC,CASSMDRLKETQYF
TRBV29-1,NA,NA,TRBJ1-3,TGCAGCGTTGAAGATACAGCTGGAAACACCATATATTTT,CSVEDTAGNTIYF
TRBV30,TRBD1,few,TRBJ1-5,TGTGCCTGGAGAGCGGACAGGAGCAATCAGCCCCAGCATTTT,CAWRADRSNQPQHF
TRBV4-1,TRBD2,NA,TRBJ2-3,TGCGCCAGCAGCCCAATGGCGGGAGGGACTAGCACAGATACGCAGTATTTT,CASSPMAGGTSTDTQYF
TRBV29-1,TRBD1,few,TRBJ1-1,TGCAGCGTGGATGGGACAGGGGGTACACTGAGGGCTTTCTTT,CSVDGTGGTLRAFF
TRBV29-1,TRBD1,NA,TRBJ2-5,TGCAGCGTAGAAAACAGGGGATTCGGGGAGACCCAGTACTTC,CSVENRGFGETQYF
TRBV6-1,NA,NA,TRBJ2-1,TGTGCCAGCAGCTACGGGGGTTGGGAGCAGTTCTTC,CASSYGGWEQFF
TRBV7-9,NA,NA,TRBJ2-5,TGTGCCAGCAGCCAAGACACAGGGTTCGAGACCCAGTACTTC,CASSQDTGFETQYF
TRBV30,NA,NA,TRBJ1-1,TGTGCCTGGAGTGTACTGGGGGATTTGACCACTGAAGCTTTCTTT,CAWSVLGDLTTEAFF
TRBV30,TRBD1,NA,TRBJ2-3,TGTGCCTGGGCGACAGGGTTCACAGATACGCAGTATTTT,CAWATGFTDTQYF
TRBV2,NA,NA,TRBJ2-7,TGTGCCAGCAGTGAACCGGGCGAGCAGTACTTC,CASSEPGEQYF
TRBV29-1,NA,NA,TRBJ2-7,TGCAGCGTTGAGCGGGGAGACGAGCAGTACTTC,CSVERGDEQYF
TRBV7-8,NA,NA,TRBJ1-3,TGTGCCAGCAGCTATACGCGAGGGGGGACTGGAAACACCATATATTTT,CASSYTRGGTGNTIYF
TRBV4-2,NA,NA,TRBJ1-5,TGTGCCAGCAGCCAAGACAGGGTGACGCCCCAGCATTTT,CASSQDRVTPQHF